This T cell receptor beta chain was identified in a study of Ad26.COV2.S vaccination and SARS-CoV-2 variants. Study summary: Into the muscle, Ad26.COV2.S was dosed once or twice, 56 days apart.

This clone was seen only a few times. What it binds is unknown. V was cut by 3 bases and J by 1 base, with 10 bases left in between. CDR3 size: 15 residues. Germline-derived CDR1 and CDR2 are KGHSH and LQKENI. The treatment denotes: some 20 received Ad26.COV2.S at low or high dose, single or two shots; a few received placebo; per-sample allocation not given. Material that was analyzed had been drawn on day 63 after the first vaccine or placebo injection. Using immunoSEQ multiplex PCR, the repertoire was profiled, and TCRdb retains in-frame clones only, with some absent. The repertoire holds hundreds of thousands of clones, 80% to 90% seen once, with 1.5% in the top ten. The study's findings and limits: Similar non-spike TCR breadth was seen in vaccine and placebo recipients. There was reportedly substantial breadth in spike-specific CD8+ and CD4+ T cell responses after vaccination.

This chain connects TRBV18 to TRBJ1-5; no reliable D call. The receptor was derived from a person between 18 and 65 years old who received the Ad26.COV2.S COVID-19 vaccine or a placebo. The sample in question was peripheral blood, obtained in a trial of Ad26.COV2.S vaccine versus placebo. The CDR3 is CASSPAVISNQPQHF. DNA of the CDR3: TGTGCCAGCTCACCGGCTGTGATCAGCAATCAGCCCCAGCATTTT.